This TCR beta chain is drawn from a study of T cell responses to AZD1222 COVID-19 vaccine. Profiled with immunoSEQ multiplex PCR; TCRdb holds only in-frame clones, not every one. This table holds 130,000 to 150,000 clones, 90% to 95% found once. V was clipped by 7 bases and J by 4 bases, with 20 bases between them. Germline lookup yields CDR1 MDHEN and CDR2 SYDVKM. This CDR3 contains 15 residues. Concerning this clone itself: Its target is not known.

Findings and caveats of the study: Among AZD1222 vaccinees, only 5 to 7 were seropositive at baseline. Targets within unmutated variant regions were reportedly found for nearly half of spike-specific TCRs.

The sequenced sample was peripheral blood, obtained after recovery from COVID-19. The TCR comes from an adult who had recovered from COVID-19. V usage is TRBV28 and J usage is TRBJ2-7; D may correspond to TRBD1 or TRBD2 (6 bases each). The CDR3 DNA is TGTGCCAGCAATTCCGCCGGGGGCAACTTTTACGAGCAGTACTTC. This gives the protein CASNSAGGNFYEQYF.